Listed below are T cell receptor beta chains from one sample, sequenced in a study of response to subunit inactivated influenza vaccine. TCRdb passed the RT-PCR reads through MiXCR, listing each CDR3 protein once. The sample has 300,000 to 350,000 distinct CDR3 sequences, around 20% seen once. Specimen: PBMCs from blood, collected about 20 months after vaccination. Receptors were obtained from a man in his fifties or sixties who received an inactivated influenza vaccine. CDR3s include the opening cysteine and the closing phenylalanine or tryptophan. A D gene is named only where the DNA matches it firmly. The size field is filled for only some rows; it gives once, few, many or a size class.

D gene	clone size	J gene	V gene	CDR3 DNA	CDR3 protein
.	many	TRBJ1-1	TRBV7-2	TGTGCCAGCAGCCCCATGGGGGTCTTGAACACTGAAGCTTTCTTT	CASSPMGVLNTEAFF
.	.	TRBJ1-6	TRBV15	TGTGCCACCAGCAGAGAGGGCAGGGGCGGTAATTCACCCCTCCACTTT	CATSREGRGGNSPLHF
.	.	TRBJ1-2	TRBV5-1	TGCGCCAGCAGCTTGGACAGGGTGTACACATTC	CASSLDRVYTF
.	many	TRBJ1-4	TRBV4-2	TGTGCCAGCAGCCAAGACAGGGTGGAAACTAATGAAAAACTGTTTTTT	CASSQDRVETNEKLFF
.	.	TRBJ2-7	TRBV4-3	TGCGCCAGCAGCCAAGATACTGACACCTACGAGCAGTACTTC	CASSQDTDTYEQYF
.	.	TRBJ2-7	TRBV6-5	TGTGCCAGCAGTTACTCGTCCTATAGCCCCAGCCCGATCTACGAGCAGTACTTC	CASSYSSYSPSPIYEQYF
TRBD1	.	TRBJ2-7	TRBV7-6	TGTGCCAGCAGCCGTACCGGGACAGCCTACGAGCAGTACTTC	CASSRTGTAYEQYF
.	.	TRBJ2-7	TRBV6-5	TGTGCCAGCAGTTACATGCAGTTGGGGGAATACGAGCAGTACTTC	CASSYMQLGEYEQYF
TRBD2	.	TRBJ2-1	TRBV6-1	TGTGCCAGCAGTAGGACTAGCGGGAGGGCCGGGAATGAGCAGTTCTTC	CASSRTSGRAGNEQFF
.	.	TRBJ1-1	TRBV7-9	TGTGCCAGCAGCACCACTAGGGAGCAACCCTTTGAAGCTTTCTTT	CASSTTREQPFEAFF
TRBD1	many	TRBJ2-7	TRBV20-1	TGCAGTGCTAGAAAAACCGGGACAGTTTACGAGCAGTACTTC	CSARKTGTVYEQYF
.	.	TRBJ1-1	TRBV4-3	TGCGCCAGCAGCATGAACCAGAACACTGAAGCTTTCTTT	CASSMNQNTEAFF
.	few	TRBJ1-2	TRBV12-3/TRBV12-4	TGTGCCAGCAGTTTCGAAGGGGGGAGCGGCTACACCTTC	CASSFEGGSGYTF
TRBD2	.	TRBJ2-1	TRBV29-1	TGCAGCGTTGGAGGGTTAGCGGGAGGGCTCTCCTACAATGAGCAGTTCTTC	CSVGGLAGGLSYNEQFF
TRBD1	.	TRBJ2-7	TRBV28	TGTGCCAGCAGACCTCCCGGGACAGTGTACTACGAGCAGTACTTC	CASRPPGTVYYEQYF
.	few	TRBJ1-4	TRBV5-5	TGTGCCAGCGGCAACCCAACTAATGAAAAACTGTTTTTT	CASGNPTNEKLFF
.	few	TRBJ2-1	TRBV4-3	TGCGCCAGCAGCCAAGCCCCGAATTCCATAAATGAGCAGTTCTTC	CASSQAPNSINEQFF
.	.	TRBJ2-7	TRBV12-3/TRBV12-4	TGTGCCAGCAGTTCCTTCCTTCTGTACGAGCAGTACTTC	CASSSFLLYEQYF
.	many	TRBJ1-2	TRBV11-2	TGTGCCAGCAGCTCAACAGGGAACTATGGCTACACCTTC	CASSSTGNYGYTF
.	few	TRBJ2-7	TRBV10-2	TGCGCCAGCATGATACTAGGTTTCTACGAGCAGTACTTC	CASMILGFYEQYF
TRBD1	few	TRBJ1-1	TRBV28	TGTGCCAGCAGTTCCGAGTTACAGGGGAAACTGAACACTGAAGCTTTCTTT	CASSSELQGKLNTEAFF
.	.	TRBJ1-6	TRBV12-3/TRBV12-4	TGTGCCAGCAGCGACGGCTATAATTCACCCCTCCACTTT	CASSDGYNSPLHF
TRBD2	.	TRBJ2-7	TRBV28	TGTGCCAGCAGTTTAGGAGCTAGCGGGACTCGGGAGCAGTACTTC	CASSLGASGTREQYF
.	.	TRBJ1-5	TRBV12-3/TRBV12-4	TGTGCCGGTTCCCAGGGAGGCAATCAGCCCCAGCATTTT	CAGSQGGNQPQHF
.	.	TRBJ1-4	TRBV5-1	TGCGCCAGCAGCTTCGGACAGCAAAATGAAAAACTGTTTTTT	CASSFGQQNEKLFF
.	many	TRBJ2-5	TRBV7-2	TGTGCCAGCAGCTTTAGGGTAGCCGAGACCCAGTACTTC	CASSFRVAETQYF
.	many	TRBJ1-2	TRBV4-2	TGTGCCAGCAGCCAAGATCGGTCGGGGCTAGCTAACTATGGCTACACCTTC	CASSQDRSGLANYGYTF
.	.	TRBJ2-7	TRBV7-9	TGTGCCAGCAGCTCTTTGGACTACGAGCAGTACTTC	CASSSLDYEQYF
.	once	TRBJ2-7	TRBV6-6	TGTGCCAGCAGTTACTCGACCGGATACGAGCAGTACTTC	CASSYSTGYEQYF
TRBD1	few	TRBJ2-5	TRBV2	TGTGCCAGCAGCTCACAGGGGAATGGGGAGACCCAGTACTTC	CASSSQGNGETQYF
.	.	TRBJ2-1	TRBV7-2	TGTGCCAGCAGCTCAGCCGGTGAGCAGTTCTTC	CASSSAGEQFF
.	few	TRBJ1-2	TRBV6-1	TGTGCCAGCTTCGGGTGGGGCCAAGCGGGGGGCTACACCTTC	CASFGWGQAGGYTF
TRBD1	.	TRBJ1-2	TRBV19	TGTGCCACGGACCCCGGGACAGAGCTTTACTATGGCTACACCTTC	CATDPGTELYYGYTF
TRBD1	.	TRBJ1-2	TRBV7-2	TGTGCCAGCAGCTTACAGGGGGAGGACTATGGCTACACCTTC	CASSLQGEDYGYTF
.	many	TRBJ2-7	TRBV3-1	TGTGCCAGCAGCCAAGGTTCCGAGCAGTACTTC	CASSQGSEQYF
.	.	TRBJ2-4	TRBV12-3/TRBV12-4	TGTGCCAGCAGTTTGGGGCAGGGGAAAAACATTCAGTACTTC	CASSLGQGKNIQYF
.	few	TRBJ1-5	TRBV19	TGTGCCAGTAGTAGACAGGACCTTAGCAATCAGCCCCAGCATTTT	CASSRQDLSNQPQHF
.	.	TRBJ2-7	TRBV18	TGTGCCAGCTCACCACCTTCTGCTCGATACTACGAGCAGTACTTC	CASSPPSARYYEQYF
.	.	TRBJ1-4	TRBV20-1	TGCAGTGCTGGGCCTACTAATGAAAAACTGTTTTTT	CSAGPTNEKLFF
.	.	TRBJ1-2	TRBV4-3	TGCGCCAGCAGCCAGGCCTCGGGATTGCATGGCTACACCTTC	CASSQASGLHGYTF
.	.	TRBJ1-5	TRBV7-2	TGTGCCAGCAGCTTAGAGGCAGGGTCCCAGCATTTT	CASSLEAGSQHF
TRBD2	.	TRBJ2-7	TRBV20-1	TGCAGTGCACCTCCGGGACTAGCGGTCTACGAGCAGTACTTC	CSAPPGLAVYEQYF
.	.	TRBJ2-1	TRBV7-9	TGTGCCAGCAGCCCCCCGGGACACGCGTACAATGAGCAGTTCTTC	CASSPPGHAYNEQFF
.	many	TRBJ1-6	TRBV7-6	TGTGCCAGCAGCTTAGCGGCGAGGGGGAATTCACCCCTCCACTTT	CASSLAARGNSPLHF
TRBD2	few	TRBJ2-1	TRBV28	TGTGCCAGCAGTTCCACTAGCGGCAATTACAATGAGCAGTTCTTC	CASSSTSGNYNEQFF
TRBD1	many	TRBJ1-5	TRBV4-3	TGCGCCAGCAGCCAGGAAGCACAGGGGAAGAATCAGCCCCAGCATTTT	CASSQEAQGKNQPQHF
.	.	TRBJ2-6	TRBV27	TGTGCCAGCAGTTTTCGGGCGGGCTCTGGGGCCAACGTCCTGACTTTC	CASSFRAGSGANVLTF
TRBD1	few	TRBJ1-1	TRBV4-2	TGTGCCAGCAGACACGGGGCAGGGGGCACTGAAGCTTTCTTT	CASRHGAGGTEAFF
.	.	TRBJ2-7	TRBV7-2	TGTGCCAGCAGCTGGGGGGTTGGCGAGCAGTACTTC	CASSWGVGEQYF
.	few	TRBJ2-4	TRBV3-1	TGTGCCAGCAGCCAAGTTGGGCCCAATGACATTCAGTACTTC	CASSQVGPNDIQYF
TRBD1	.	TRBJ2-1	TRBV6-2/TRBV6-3	TGTGCCAGCAGTTACTCGGCAGGGGGCTATGAGCAGTTCTTC	CASSYSAGGYEQFF
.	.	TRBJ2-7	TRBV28	TGTGCCAGCAGTTTCGCGGGACAGAACTACGAGCAGTACTTC	CASSFAGQNYEQYF
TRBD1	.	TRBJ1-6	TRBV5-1	TGCGCCAGCAGCGACCCTGGACAGGGGAAACCCCTCCACTTT	CASSDPGQGKPLHF
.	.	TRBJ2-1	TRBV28	TGTGCCAGCAGTTTAACCGGGACTCATTCCTACAATGAGCAGTTCTTC	CASSLTGTHSYNEQFF
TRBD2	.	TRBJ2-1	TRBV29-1	TGCAGCGTGGACCTAGCGGGGGGAAGATACAATGAGCAGTTCTTC	CSVDLAGGRYNEQFF
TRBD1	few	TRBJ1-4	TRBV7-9	TGTGCCAGCAGCTTACAAGGAGTGGACAGGGGAAATGAAAAACTGTTTTTT	CASSLQGVDRGNEKLFF
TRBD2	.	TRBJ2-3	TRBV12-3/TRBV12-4	TGTGCCAGCGGCGGGAGTGACACAGATACGCAGTATTTT	CASGGSDTDTQYF
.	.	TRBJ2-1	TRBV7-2	TGTGCCAGCGGCCACTTGAGAGCCGTCAATGAGCAGTTCTTC	CASGHLRAVNEQFF